This T cell receptor (beta chain) was sequenced in a study of T cell responses to AZD1222 COVID-19 vaccine. Between the trimmed V and J ends, which lost 4 bases and 8 bases, there was a span of 8 bases. CDR1 is LGHNA and CDR2 is YSLEER in the germline V gene. There are 12 residues in the CDR3. Profiling relied on immunoSEQ multiplex PCR, and the TCRdb table lists in-frame clones only, not all of them. Seen here are approximately 140,000 clones, 91% observed once, and the top ten hold 2.5% to 3.5%. The TCR sequence derives from an adult in good health. Sequencing used peripheral blood, obtained on day 0 of AZD1222 vaccination. V usage is TRBV4-3 and J usage is TRBJ2-2; D not certain. CDR3: CASSPLAGELFF. CDR3 nucleotide sequence: TGCGCCAGCAGCCCATTGGCTGGGGAGCTGTTTTTT.